These 26 T cell receptor beta chains were sequenced from one sample in a study of type 1 regulatory T cells. These receptors have no known antigen. TCRdb fed the reads into MiXCR, producing one record per CDR3 protein. The table has about 67,000 distinct CDR3 sequences, about 50% seen once. The sample was cultured non-Tr1 T cells, either the whole culture or a sorted T cell fraction (not recorded which). These receptors were collected from a human donor in good health.

Comment on this clonotype: Compared with germline, one end of the junction differs, possibly owing to a read error. This chain uses TRBV2 with TRBJ1-1, with D perhaps matching TRBD1 (5 bases). Germline loops: CDR1 SNHLY, CDR2 FYNNEI. The CDR3 totals 13 residues. CDR3 DNA: TGTGCCAGCAGCCTGGGCGAAACGGGGGGAGCTTACTTT. Translated: CASSLGETGGAYF. Combining the CDR3 with reference TRBV2 and TRBJ1-1 gives the whole variable domain EPEVTQTPSHQVTQMGQEVILRCVPISNHLYFYWYRQILGQKVEFLVSFYNNEISEKSEIFDDQFSVERPDGSNFTLKIRSTKLEDSAMYFCASSLGETGGAYFGQGTRLTVV.

This clonotype was picked up a small number of times. The V call is TRBV3-1, the J call TRBJ1-6; D not resolved. Germline CDR1 LGHDT, CDR2 YNNKEL (reference sequence). Trimming cost V 5 bases and J 9 bases, with 11 bases left between them. The CDR3 totals 13 residues. The CDR3 DNA reads TGTGCCAGCAGCATCCGGGCAAGTTCACCCCTCCACTTT. The encoded protein is CASSIRASSPLHF.

The chain combines TRBV20-1 with TRBJ2-1, with 10 bases that match TRBD1. CDR3 size: 14 residues. Germline CDR1 DFQATT, CDR2 SNEGSKA (reference sequence). With 5 bases clipped from V and 6 bases from J, the junction kept 7 bases outside the gene matches. The CDR3 nucleotides are TGCAGTGCTCCTAGTGGACAGGGGGGCAATGAGCAGTTCTTC. This gives the protein CSAPSGQGGNEQFF.

Notes on this clonotype: The junction does not match germline at one end; this may be a read error. The chain uses TRBV18 and TRBJ2-2, with TRBD1 matching 9 bases. The CDR3 has 15 residues. Per the germline V gene, CDR1 is KGHSH and CDR2 is LQKENI. As DNA, the CDR3 is TGTGCCAGCTCACTGGACAGGGGCGACACCGGGGGGCTGTTTTTT. The encoded protein is CASSLDRGDTGGLFF. Drawing the rest from reference TRBV18 and TRBJ2-2, the complete variable domain is NAGVMQNPRHLVRRRGQEARLRCSPMKGHSHVYWYRQLPEEGLKFMVYLQKENIIDESGMPKERFSAEFPKEGPSILRIQQVVRGDSAAYFCASSLDRGDTGGLFFGEGSRLTVL.

V gene TRBV6-2 or TRBV6-3 combines with J gene TRBJ1-5; the D is unclear. Deletions cut 6 bases from V and 9 bases from J, with 15 bases between. This CDR3 contains 13 residues. Germline V gene sequence: CDR1 MNHEY, CDR2 SVGEGT. The CDR3 loop reads CASSNDDFRPQHF. CDR3 sequence (DNA): TGTGCCAGCAGCAATGACGACTTTCGGCCCCAGCATTTT.

In its sample, this clonotype was seen a few times. The V and J genes are TRBV11-1 and TRBJ2-5; TRBD2 matches 8 bases. V lost 4 bases, J lost 1 base, and 11 bases stayed unmatched. Germline V gene lookup returns CDR1 SGHAT and CDR2 FQDESV (reference sequence). The CDR3 loop spans 17 amino acids. The CDR3 DNA reads TGTGCCAGCAGCTCGTTCATGGAGCGGGGGACCCAAGAGACCCAGTACTTC. Protein product: CASSSFMERGTQETQYF.

This clonotype has only a few counts. The chain uses TRBV12-3 or TRBV12-4 and TRBJ2-7; tentatively, D is TRBD1 (5 bases). The CDR3 extends over 15 amino acids. V lost 5 bases and J lost 0, with 14 bases in between. The CDR3 nucleotides read TGTGCCAGCAGTATTGGACACCCGAGCTCCTACGAGCAGTACTTC. Translating gives CASSIGHPSSYEQYF.

Only a few counts were recorded for this clonotype. The chain carries TRBV7-2 and TRBJ1-2, with TRBD1 matching over 8 bases. The junction had 19 bases not matched to a gene; V was cut back by 5 bases and J by 8 bases. Germline loops: CDR1 SGHTA, CDR2 FQGNSA. The CDR3 is 17 residues long. This chain's CDR3 is CASSPRTGLRRFEGYTF. The DNA for the CDR3 is TGTGCCAGCAGCCCAAGGACAGGGCTCAGGCGTTTTGAGGGCTACACCTTC.

V and J are TRBV5-4 and TRBJ1-3, with TRBD1 matching over 7 bases. Germline CDR1 reads SGHNT; CDR2 reads YYREEE (reference sequence). The V and J ends lost 0 bases and 0 bases, in that order; junction bases with no gene match: 0. This CDR3 comprises 15 residues. This chain's CDR3 is CASSLGTGSGNTIYF. CDR3 DNA: TGTGCCAGCAGCTTGGGGACAGGCTCTGGAAACACCATATATTTT. The full variable domain, in which reference TRBV5-4 and TRBJ1-3 provide the parts outside the CDR3, is ETGVTQSPTHLIKTRGQQVTLRCSSQSGHNTVSWYQQALGQGPQFIFQYYREEENGRGNFPPRFSGLQFPNYSSELNVNALELDDSALYLCASSLGTGSGNTIYFGEGSWLTVV.

This chain connects TRBV11-2 to TRBJ2-3; no reliable D call. The closer fit of TRBJ1-5 to the DNA end suggests the J call may be wrong. Per the germline V gene, CDR1 is SGHAT and CDR2 is FQNNGV. The CDR3 contains 13 residues. The CDR3 here is CASSLERTDTQHF. In DNA, the CDR3 is TGTGCCAGCAGCTTAGAGCGCACAGATACGCAGCATTTT.

The chain couples TRBV20-1 to TRBJ1-1; 7 nucleotides align to TRBD1. Trimming cost V 2 bases and J 0 bases; bases outside gene matches: 6. This CDR3 has 15 amino acids. The germline V gene encodes CDR1 DFQATT and CDR2 SNEGSKA (reference sequence). The CDR3 spells CSARLGQSMNTEAFF. The CDR3 nucleotides are TGCAGTGCTAGATTGGGACAGAGCATGAACACTGAAGCTTTCTTT.

This clonotype occurred a few times. V gene TRBV5-1 combines with J gene TRBJ2-6, with D unresolved. The CDR3 contains 17 residues. V was clipped by 0 bases and J by 0 bases, with 10 bases between them. Germline CDR1 reads SGHRS; CDR2 reads YFSETQ. The CDR3 loop reads CASSLGAVGSGANVLTF. The CDR3, as DNA: TGCGCCAGCAGCTTGGGGGCGGTAGGCTCTGGGGCCAACGTCCTGACTTTC.

The chain uses TRBV20-1 and TRBJ1-1; D is ambiguous. The CDR3 totals 13 residues. Between the trimmed V and J ends, which lost 3 bases and 3 bases, there was a span of 11 bases. CDR1 DFQATT and CDR2 SNEGSKA come from the germline V gene (reference sequence). This chain's CDR3 is CSASHGSDTEAFF. The CDR3 bases are TGCAGTGCTAGTCACGGGAGCGACACTGAAGCTTTCTTT.

This chain joins TRBV28 and TRBJ1-2, with 7 bases matching TRBD1. Germline V gene data show CDR1 as MDHEN and CDR2 as SYDVKM. Losses at the gene ends were 2 bases for V and 4 bases for J; bases not matched to a gene: 10. This CDR3 contains 16 residues. The CDR3 DNA is TGTGCCAGCAGTTTAGGTGGAGGGGGCGACGTCTATGGCTACACCTTC. Translation gives CASSLGGGGDVYGYTF.

This chain links TRBV27 with TRBJ2-5; TRBD2 is a possible D gene (5 bases). V lost 5 bases and J lost 4, with 14 bases in between. This CDR3 spans 14 amino acids. From germline, CDR1 is MNHEY and CDR2 SMNVEV (reference sequence). CDR3 sequence (DNA): TGTGCCAGCAGTGTGGCGAGGCTAGCAGAGACCCAGTACTTC. Translation: CASSVARLAETQYF.

The chain links TRBV4-3 to TRBJ2-3, with 11 positions matching TRBD2. The CDR3 length is 18 residues. V was clipped by 2 bases and J by 1 base; unmatched bases: 8. Germline lookup yields CDR1 LGHNA and CDR2 YSLEER. The CDR3 DNA sequence: TGCGCCAGCAGCCAAAACTTCCGACTAGCGGGGCGCACAGATACGCAGTATTTT. Translating gives CASSQNFRLAGRTDTQYF.

The rearrangement uses TRBV9 and TRBJ2-1; tentative D call: TRBD2 (7 bases). This CDR3 contains 19 residues. The V end lost 3 bases, the J end lost 0 bases, and 22 bases lay between the germline ends. Germline CDR1 SGDLS, CDR2 YYNGEE. The CDR3 sequence: CASSASVGGGASSYNEQFF. The DNA for the CDR3 is TGTGCCAGCAGCGCCTCGGTCGGTGGGGGGGCGAGCTCCTACAATGAGCAGTTCTTC.

The V and J genes are TRBV5-1 and TRBJ1-1, with D tentatively TRBD1 (5 bases). This CDR3 contains 15 residues. Trimming pared 4 bases from V and 4 bases from J, leaving 17 bases between. Germline values: CDR1 SGHRS, CDR2 YFSETQ. In nucleotides, the CDR3 is TGCGCCAGCAGCCCGACCGGGGGGGAGGTCACTGAAGCTTTCTTT. Encoded protein: CASSPTGGEVTEAFF.

V is TRBV6-2 or TRBV6-3 and J is TRBJ2-7; 11 bases agree with TRBD2. This CDR3 contains 14 residues. Losses at the gene ends were 6 bases for V and 6 bases for J; bases not matched to a gene: 7. Germline CDR1 is MNHEY and CDR2 is SVGEGT. This CDR3 reads CASRGTGTSGEQYF. For the CDR3, the DNA is TGTGCCAGCAGGGGGACCGGGACTAGCGGCGAGCAGTACTTC.

Regarding this clonotype: This may be a read error, as it is one base from a much larger clone. The chain recombines TRBV4-1 with TRBJ2-1, with 8 bases identical to TRBD2. The germline CDR1 and CDR2 sequences are MGHRA and YSYEKL. The length of the CDR3 is 16 residues. After removal of 1 base from V and 3 bases from J, the junction contained 5 bases not matched to a gene. This CDR3 is CASSQVGRGGYNEQFF. As DNA, the CDR3 is TGCGCCAGCAGCCAAGTCGGCCGGGGGGGCTACAATGAGCAGTTCTTC.

The chain has TRBV7-3 and TRBJ2-6; 7 bases are a match to TRBD2. This CDR3 is 15 amino acids long. CDR1 is SGHTA, CDR2 FQGTGA, per germline. Losses at the gene ends were 8 bases for V and 2 bases for J; bases not matched to a gene: 6. The CDR3 coding sequence is TGTGCCAGCGCCGAGGGAGGGGCTGGGGCCAACGTCCTGACTTTC. Its protein product is CASAEGGAGANVLTF. Using reference TRBV7-3 and TRBJ2-6 for the parts outside the CDR3, the full variable domain is GAGVSQTPSNKVTEKGKYVELRCDPISGHTALYWYRQSLGQGPEFLIYFQGTGAADDSGLPNDRFFAVRPEGSVSTLKIQRTERGDSAVYLCASAEGGAGANVLTFGAGSRLTVL.

This clonotype is categorized as medium-sized (0.01 to 0.1%). The chain has TRBV7-9 and TRBJ2-3; 10 bases are shared with TRBD1. Germline assignment: CDR1 SEHNR and CDR2 FQNEAQ (reference sequence). The V gene end was trimmed by 3 bases and the J gene end by 3 bases; junction bases not matched to a gene: 3. The CDR3 spans 15 residues. CDR3 sequence reads: CASSFGTGVTDTQYF. The CDR3, as DNA: TGTGCCAGCAGCTTTGGGACAGGGGTGACAGATACGCAGTATTTT.

This chain joins TRBV2 and TRBJ1-4; D unresolved. There are 14 residues in the CDR3. V lost 6 bases and J lost 5, with 13 bases in between. CDR1 and CDR2 from the germline V gene are SNHLY and FYNNEI. The CDR3 nucleotides are TGTGCCAGCAGGGCGCCATGGCCCAATGAAAAACTGTTTTTT. It translates to CASRAPWPNEKLFF.

This clonotype was detected once. The rearrangement joins TRBV7-6 to TRBJ2-5; 9 bases are shared with TRBD1. Germline V gene data show CDR1 as SGHVS and CDR2 as FNYEAQ. The CDR3 loop spans 15 amino acids. The ends lost 1 base at V and 4 bases at J; junction bases unmatched: 4. CDR3 bases: TGTGCCAGCAGCTTAGTACAGGGGGCCGGAGAGACCCAGTACTTC. Translated, it gives CASSLVQGAGETQYF.

There are a few counts of this clonotype. The V gene is TRBV9, the J gene TRBJ1-5, with D possibly TRBD1 on 6 matching bases. CDR1 SGDLS and CDR2 YYNGEE come from the germline V gene. The CDR3 has 14 residues. Deletions cut 3 bases from V and 4 bases from J, with 11 bases between. CDR3 sequence: CASSAGTSNQPQHF. The CDR3 DNA is TGTGCCAGCAGCGCCGGGACATCAAATCAGCCCCAGCATTTT.

This clonotype has more than one count but fewer than ten. The chain employs TRBV11-2 and TRBJ2-7, with 7 bases that match TRBD2. V trimming: 0 bases; J trimming: 3 bases; junction bases outside the gene matches: 14. The CDR3 sequence is 18 residues long. The germline gives CDR1 SGHAT, CDR2 FQNNGV. CDR3 in DNA: TGTGCCAGCAGCTTAGATCTAGTAACGGGGGGTGTTTACTACGAGCAGTACTTC. It specifies CASSLDLVTGGVYYEQYF.